This TCR beta chain was found in a study of cytomegalovirus exposure and HLA in healthy donors. The primer mix had 60 Vbeta and 13 Jbeta primers. Sequenced by immunoSEQ multiplex PCR; TCRdb stores in-frame clones only, minus some. This sample has about 130,000 clones; 80% occur once, and the top ten carry 3% to 4%. General study results and limits: In a later analysis, specific HLA alleles were associated with 15,000 to 20,000 TCR beta sequences at a 0.05 false discovery rate. It was taken for granted in presence/absence analyses that sequencing depth across donors was roughly uniform. Information on immune exposure was restricted to one variable (CMV serostatus). Later analysis indicated greater clonal expansion among HLA-associated TCR beta chains than among equally common other chains.

Note on this clone: The target antigen is unknown.

The origin of this receptor is a woman aged 40 to 55 in good health and CMV-seronegative. Sequencing was carried out using PBMCs.

The CDR3 loop is CASSDQLNTEAFF. DNA for the CDR3: TGTGCCAGCAGCGACCAACTTAACACTGAAGCTTTCTTT. The chain employs TRBV9 and TRBJ1-1; D gene ambiguous. The CDR3 loop spans 13 amino acids. Trimming took 3 bases from V and 2 from J, leaving 8 bases between them. Per germline, CDR1 SGDLS and CDR2 YYNGEE.